The rows below give T cell receptor beta chains drawn from one sample of a study of immune characterization of retroperitoneal liposarcoma. TCRdb independently ran MiXCR on the PCR reads; one entry per CDR3 protein. The sample yields about 10,000 distinct CDR3 sequences, about 50% seen once. The sample comprised tumor tissue. These receptors originate from a female donor with retroperitoneal liposarcoma. Both conserved end residues are part of each CDR3.

TRBV6-1	TRBJ2-1	CASSDWGASHEQFF
TRBV6-2/TRBV6-3	TRBJ2-5	CASSPVRLAGRETQYF
TRBV27	TRBJ2-3	CASGPPDTQYF
TRBV6-6	TRBJ1-3	CASMFRGLSSGNTIYF
TRBV6-1	TRBJ2-1	CASRPRGGRYNEQFF
TRBV7-2	TRBJ2-7	CASSRTVYEQYF
TRBV7-2	TRBJ2-1	CASSHYDEQFF
TRBV6-6	TRBJ2-1	CASSYSTPGRGAYNEQFF
TRBV6-1	TRBJ1-1	CASSGGRTGLTEAFF
TRBV12-3/TRBV12-4	TRBJ2-7	CASSLAQGSYEQYF
TRBV10-1	TRBJ2-1	CASSEPGLGGNEQFF
TRBV27	TRBJ1-5	CASSPPLAGANQPQHF
TRBV6-1	TRBJ1-3	CASRTLGYSGNTIYF
TRBV30	TRBJ2-4	CAWSAGTGGASPYF
TRBV6-1	TRBJ2-2	CASSEHRGTGELFF
TRBV6-1	TRBJ2-2	CASSDRDTGELFF
TRBV7-2	TRBJ2-1	CASSLDNYNEQFF
TRBV11-3	NA	CASSLTAERYEQYF
TRBV6-1	TRBJ2-1	CASRTQETQFF
TRBV6-4	TRBJ2-1	CASSRGLAGGPGEQFF
TRBV11-2	TRBJ2-2	CASSLDTGELFF
TRBV25-1	NA	CASSLGGLETQFF
TRBV6-2/TRBV6-3	TRBJ1-1	CASRDNRAANTEAFF
TRBV11-2	TRBJ2-5	CASSFSRGSQETQYF
TRBV6-8	TRBJ2-1	CASRPDRDEQFF
TRBV12-3/TRBV12-4	TRBJ2-3	CASSLYSLAGALSTDTQYF
TRBV6-1	TRBJ1-3	CASSALGRNTIYF